This TCR beta chain was identified in a study of shared clonotypes between healthy human individuals. Whole-study findings and limits: Generation probability values for non-shared clonotypes were lower than those for clonotypes shared by all four donors. Rarefaction demonstrated incomplete sorted-subset sequencing despite large depth.

Turning to this clone: Antigen unknown. This sample also contains other DNA sequences that code for the same CDR3.

Sorted-subset replicate PCRs used 150 to 200 ng of genomic DNA. This amount corresponded to about 30,000 T cell genomes. Measured with immunoSEQ multiplex PCR; TCRdb has only the in-frame clones, and not every one. The sample shows about 1.1 million clones, 75% to 80% of them seen only once. Trimming removed 4 bases at V and 8 bases at J, with 9 bases between. The CDR3 runs to 11 residues. Germline V lookup: CDR1 SGHRS, CDR2 YFSETQ. This rearrangement joins TRBV5-1 to TRBJ1-1, with a weak D call TRBD1 (6 bases). The sequence derives from a man aged 18 to 35 in good health. Some clones in this sample may be carry-over from other donors' samples. Sequences were obtained from memory CD4+ T cells from PBMCs. Subset here: CD45RA-negative fraction. DNA of the CDR3: TGCGCCAGCAGCCCAGGGACAGAAGCTTTCTTT. Encoded protein: CASSPGTEAFF.